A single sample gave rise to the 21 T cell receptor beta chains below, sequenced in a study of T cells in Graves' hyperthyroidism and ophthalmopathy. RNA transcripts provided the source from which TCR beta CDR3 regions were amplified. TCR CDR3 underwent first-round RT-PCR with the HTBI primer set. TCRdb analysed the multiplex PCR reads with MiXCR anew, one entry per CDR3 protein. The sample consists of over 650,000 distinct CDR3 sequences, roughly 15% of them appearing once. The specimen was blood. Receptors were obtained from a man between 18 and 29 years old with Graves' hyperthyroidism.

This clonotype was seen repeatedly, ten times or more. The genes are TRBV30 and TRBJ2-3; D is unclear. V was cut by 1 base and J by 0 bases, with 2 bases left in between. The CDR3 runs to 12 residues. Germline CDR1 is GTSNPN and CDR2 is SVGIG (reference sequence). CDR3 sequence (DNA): TGTGCCTGGAGTGCAAGCACAGATACGCAGTATTTT. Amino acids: CAWSASTDTQYF.

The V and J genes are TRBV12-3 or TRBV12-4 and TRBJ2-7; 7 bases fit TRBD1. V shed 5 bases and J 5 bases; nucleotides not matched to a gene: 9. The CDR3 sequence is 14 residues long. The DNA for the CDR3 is TGTGCCAGCAGTATTAGGACAGGTAGACACGAGCAGTACTTC. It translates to CASSIRTGRHEQYF.

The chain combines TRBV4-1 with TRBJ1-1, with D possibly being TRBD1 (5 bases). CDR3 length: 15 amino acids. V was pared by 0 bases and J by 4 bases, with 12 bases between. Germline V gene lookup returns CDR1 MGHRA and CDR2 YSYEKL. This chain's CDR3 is CASSQEWQGSTEAFF. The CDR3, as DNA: TGCGCCAGCAGCCAAGAATGGCAGGGAAGCACTGAAGCTTTCTTT.

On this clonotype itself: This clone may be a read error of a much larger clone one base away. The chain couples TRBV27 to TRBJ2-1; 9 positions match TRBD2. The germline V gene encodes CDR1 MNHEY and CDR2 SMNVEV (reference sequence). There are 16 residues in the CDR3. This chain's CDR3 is CAGSPISGSSYNEQFF. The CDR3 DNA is TGTGCCGGCAGTCCAATTAGCGGGAGCTCCTACAATGAGCAGTTCTTC.

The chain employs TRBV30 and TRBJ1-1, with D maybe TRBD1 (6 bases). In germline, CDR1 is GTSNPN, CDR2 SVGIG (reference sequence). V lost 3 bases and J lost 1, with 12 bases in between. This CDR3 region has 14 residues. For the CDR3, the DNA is TGTGCCTGGAGCTACAAAGGGGGGAACACTGAAGCTTTCTTT. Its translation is CAWSYKGGNTEAFF.

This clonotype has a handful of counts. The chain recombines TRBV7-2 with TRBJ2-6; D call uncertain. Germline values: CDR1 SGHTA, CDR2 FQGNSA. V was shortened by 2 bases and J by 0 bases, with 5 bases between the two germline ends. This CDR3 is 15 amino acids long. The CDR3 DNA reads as TGTGCCAGCAGCTTAAAGTACTCTGGGGCCAACGTCCTGACTTTC. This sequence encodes CASSLKYSGANVLTF.

The CDR3 spells CAISDRRGSTDTQYF. CDR3 in DNA: TGTGCCATCAGCGATCGGCGGGGCAGCACAGATACGCAGTATTTT. The chain employs TRBV10-3 and TRBJ2-3; D is possibly TRBD2 (6 bases). V was pared by 6 bases and J by 0 bases, with 13 bases between. Germline V gene data show CDR1 as ENHRY and CDR2 as SYGVKD. The CDR3 is 15 residues long.

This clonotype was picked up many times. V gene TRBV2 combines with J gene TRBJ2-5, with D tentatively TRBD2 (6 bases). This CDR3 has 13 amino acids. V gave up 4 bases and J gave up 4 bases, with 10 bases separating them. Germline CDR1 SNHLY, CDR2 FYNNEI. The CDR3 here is CASSGRVGETQYF. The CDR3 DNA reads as TGTGCCAGCAGTGGGAGGGTAGGAGAGACCCAGTACTTC.

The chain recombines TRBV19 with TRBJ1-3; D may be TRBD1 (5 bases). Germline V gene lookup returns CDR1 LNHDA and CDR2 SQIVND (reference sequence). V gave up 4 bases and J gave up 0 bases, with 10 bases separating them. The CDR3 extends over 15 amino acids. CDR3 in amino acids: CASSRDGFSGNTIYF. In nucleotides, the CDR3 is TGTGCCAGTAGTAGGGACGGATTCTCTGGAAACACCATATATTTT.

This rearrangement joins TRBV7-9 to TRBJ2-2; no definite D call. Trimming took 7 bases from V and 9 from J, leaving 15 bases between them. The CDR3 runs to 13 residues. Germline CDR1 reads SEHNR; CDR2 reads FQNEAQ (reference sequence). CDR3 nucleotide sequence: TGTGCCAGCACCCCTCTTGTGGGCCGGGAGCTGTTTTTT. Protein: CASTPLVGRELFF.

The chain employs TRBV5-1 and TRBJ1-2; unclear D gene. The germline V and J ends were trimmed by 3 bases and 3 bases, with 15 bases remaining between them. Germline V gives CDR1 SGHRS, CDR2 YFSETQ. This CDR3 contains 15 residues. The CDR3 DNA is TGCGCCAGCAGCTCGGCAGCCCGCCAGGACTATGGCTACACCTTC. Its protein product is CASSSAARQDYGYTF.

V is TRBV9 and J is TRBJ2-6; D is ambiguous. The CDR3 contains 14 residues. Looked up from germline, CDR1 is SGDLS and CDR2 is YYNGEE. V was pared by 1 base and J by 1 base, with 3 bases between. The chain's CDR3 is CASSVMSGANVLTF. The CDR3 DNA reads TGTGCCAGCAGCGTAATGTCTGGGGCCAACGTCCTGACTTTC.

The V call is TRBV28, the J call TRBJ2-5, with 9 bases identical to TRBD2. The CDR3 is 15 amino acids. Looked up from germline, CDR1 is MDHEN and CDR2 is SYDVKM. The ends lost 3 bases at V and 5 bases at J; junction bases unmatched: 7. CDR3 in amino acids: CASSLVISGSETQYF. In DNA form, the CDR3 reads TGTGCCAGCAGTTTGGTGATTAGCGGGAGTGAGACCCAGTACTTC.

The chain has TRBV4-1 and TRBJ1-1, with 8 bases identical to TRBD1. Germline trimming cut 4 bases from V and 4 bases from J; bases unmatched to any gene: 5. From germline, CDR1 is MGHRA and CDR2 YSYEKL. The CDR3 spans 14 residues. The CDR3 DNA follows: TGCGCCAGCAGCCCGGACAGGGCGATCACTGAAGCTTTCTTT. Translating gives CASSPDRAITEAFF.

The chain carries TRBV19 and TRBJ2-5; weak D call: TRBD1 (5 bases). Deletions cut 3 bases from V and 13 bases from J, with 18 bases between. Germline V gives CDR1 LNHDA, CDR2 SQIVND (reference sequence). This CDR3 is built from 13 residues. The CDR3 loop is CASSIGQGGIRYF. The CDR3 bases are TGTGCCAGTAGTATCGGGCAGGGTGGGATCCGGTACTTC.

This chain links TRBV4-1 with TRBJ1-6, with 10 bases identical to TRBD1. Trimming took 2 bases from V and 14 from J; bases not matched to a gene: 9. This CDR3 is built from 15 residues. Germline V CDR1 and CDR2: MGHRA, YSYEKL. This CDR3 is CASSQPGTGDPALHF. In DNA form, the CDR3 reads TGCGCCAGCAGCCAACCCGGGACAGGGGATCCAGCCCTCCACTTT.

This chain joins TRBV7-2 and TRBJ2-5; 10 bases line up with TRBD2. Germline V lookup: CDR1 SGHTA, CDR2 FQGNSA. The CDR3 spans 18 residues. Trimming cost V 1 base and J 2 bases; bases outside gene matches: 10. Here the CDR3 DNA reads TGTGCCAGCAGCTTAGTGCGGGTAGCGGGGGGCATTCAAGAGACCCAGTACTTC. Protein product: CASSLVRVAGGIQETQYF. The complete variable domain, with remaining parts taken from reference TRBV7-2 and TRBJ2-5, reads GAGVSQSPSNKVTEKGKDVELRCDPISGHTALYWYRQSLGQGLEFLIYFQGNSAPDKSGLPSDRFSAERTGGSVSTLTIQRTQQEDSAVYLCASSLVRVAGGIQETQYFGPGTRLLVL.

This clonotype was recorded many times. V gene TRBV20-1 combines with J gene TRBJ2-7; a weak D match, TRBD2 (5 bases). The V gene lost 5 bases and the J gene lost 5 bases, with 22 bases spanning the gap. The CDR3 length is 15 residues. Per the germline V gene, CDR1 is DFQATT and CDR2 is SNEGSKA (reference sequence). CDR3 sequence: CSASLTAGTAHEQYF. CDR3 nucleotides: TGCAGTGCTTCACTCACGGCGGGTACGGCCCACGAGCAGTACTTC.

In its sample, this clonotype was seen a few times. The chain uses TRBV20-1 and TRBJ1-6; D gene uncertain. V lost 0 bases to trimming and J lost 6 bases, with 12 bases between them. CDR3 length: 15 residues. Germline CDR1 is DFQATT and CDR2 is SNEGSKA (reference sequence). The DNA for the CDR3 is TGCAGTGCTAGAGATTCGGGAAGGAGTAATTCACCCCTCCACTTT. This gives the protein CSARDSGRSNSPLHF.

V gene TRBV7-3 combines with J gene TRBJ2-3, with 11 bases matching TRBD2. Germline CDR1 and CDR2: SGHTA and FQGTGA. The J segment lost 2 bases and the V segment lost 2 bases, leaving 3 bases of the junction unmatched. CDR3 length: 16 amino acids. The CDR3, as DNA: TGTGCCAGCAGCTTAGGGACTAGCGGAGTCACAGATACGCAGTATTTT. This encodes CASSLGTSGVTDTQYF. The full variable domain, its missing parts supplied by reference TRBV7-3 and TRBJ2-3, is GAGVSQTPSNKVTEKGKYVELRCDPISGHTALYWYRQSLGQGPEFLIYFQGTGAADDSGLPNDRFFAVRPEGSVSTLKIQRTERGDSAVYLCASSLGTSGVTDTQYFGPGTRLTVL.

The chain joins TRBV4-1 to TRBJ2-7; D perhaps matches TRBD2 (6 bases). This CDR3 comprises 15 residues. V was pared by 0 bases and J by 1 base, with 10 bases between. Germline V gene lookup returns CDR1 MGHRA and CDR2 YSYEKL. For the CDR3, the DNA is TGCGCCAGCAGCCAAGAATGGCGGGATTCCTACGAGCAGTACTTC. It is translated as CASSQEWRDSYEQYF.